This T cell receptor beta chain was found in a study of blood T cells in healthy people across ages. The authors ran a second PCR of roughly 6 to 12 cycles using a sample-barcoded 5' primer and a J-beta primer mix. MiXCR, run by TCRdb on the 5' RACE reads, gives a single entry per CDR3 protein. The sample yields 650,000 to 800,000 distinct CDR3 sequences, more than 40% seen once. This clonotype has more than one count but fewer than ten. The CDR3 consists of 14 residues. Germline CDR1 and CDR2: DFQATT and SNEGSKA (reference sequence). The V end lost 3 bases, the J end lost 3 bases, and 15 bases lay between the germline ends.

The source of this sequence is a man between 60 and 75 years old in good health. Sequencing used blood. The chain combines TRBV20-1 with TRBJ2-7; D perhaps matches TRBD2 (6 bases). The CDR3 loop reads CSARAGSRVYEQYF. The CDR3 DNA follows: TGCAGTGCTAGGGCGGGGTCCCGTGTCTACGAGCAGTACTTC.